Below, one TCR beta chain is given with its context. This specimen belongs to a study of blood T cell repertoires in COVID-19. Measured with immunoSEQ multiplex PCR; TCRdb has only the in-frame clones, and not every one. Of a few hundred thousand clones in the sample, around 87% were seen once. V shed 5 bases and J 1 base; nucleotides not matched to a gene: 14. This CDR3 has 18 amino acids. CDR1 and CDR2 (germline): KGHSH, LQKENI. Sequences were obtained from peripheral blood. V usage is TRBV18 and J usage is TRBJ1-3; 7 bases are shared with TRBD1. The sequence derives from a woman aged 45-59 years who had recovered from COVID-19. The CDR3 sequence: CASSANTGVNLSGNTIYF. DNA for the CDR3: TGTGCCAGCTCAGCAAACACAGGGGTCAACCTATCTGGAAACACCATATATTTT.